This T cell receptor beta chain was sequenced for a study of cytomegalovirus exposure and HLA in healthy donors. Broader study findings: V segments that were indistinguishable, TRBV6-2 and TRBV6-3 among them, were omitted from analysis. Later work associated 17,000 or so TCR beta sequences with HLA alleles at 0.05 false discovery rate. Analysis was carried out at a later point, and it linked a missense DCLRE1C variant to TCR beta V- and J-gene trimming. Most CMV-associated TCR beta chains were later found to appear HLA-restricted.

As to this clone: What it binds is not known.

Primers: 60 Vbeta forward and 13 Jbeta reverse. Profiled with immunoSEQ multiplex PCR; TCRdb holds only in-frame clones, not every one. This table has 150,000 to 200,000 clones, around 79% appearing once. The germline V gene has CDR1 MGHRA and CDR2 YSYEKL. The CDR3 has 14 residues. V shed 1 base and J shed 4 bases, with 11 bases lying between them. The clonotype originates from a woman aged 30 to 39 in good health and CMV-seropositive. V usage is TRBV4-1 and J usage is TRBJ2-7; D is possibly TRBD2 (5 bases). The specimen was PBMCs. CDR3 bases: TGCGCCAGCAGCCAAGTAGTGAGGGCTTACGAGCAGTACTTC. This sequence encodes CASSQVVRAYEQYF.